This TCR beta chain appears in the sequencing data of a study of cytomegalovirus exposure and HLA in healthy donors. Clones were read by immunoSEQ multiplex PCR, and TCRdb kept only the in-frame ones, dropping some. The sample lists 250,000 to 300,000 clones; about 86% were seen once. Trimming took 4 bases from V and 1 from J, leaving 10 bases between them. The CDR3 is 13 amino acids. From germline, CDR1 is SQVTM and CDR2 ANQGSEA. The J gene is TRBJ1-1, the V gene TRBV29-1, with D unresolved. Sequencing was performed on PBMCs. The clonotype originates from a young woman in good health and CMV-seronegative. DNA of the CDR3: TGCAGCGTTGGGTCCTCAGGGAACACTGAAGCTTTCTTT. This sequence encodes CSVGSSGNTEAFF.